This is a list of T cell receptor beta chains from one sample in a study of OX40 agonist ivuxolimab in advanced cancers. Generated by immunoSEQ multiplex PCR, the TCRdb table keeps only in-frame clones and is missing some. The sample includes roughly 99,000 clones, 80% to 95% of them seen just once. The source was CD4+ or CD8+ T cells sorted from blood, collected in a trial of the OX40 agonist ivuxolimab. The receptors were gathered from an adult with an advanced solid tumor such as melanoma, head and neck, liver or kidney cancer. CDR3s leave out the opening cysteine and the closing phenylalanine or tryptophan. Clone sizes are given selectively: once, few, many, or a class where the clone is expanded.

>TRBV10-3|TRBJ1-3|once
AISGDGNTIY
>TRBV7-2|TRBJ2-5|NA
ASSLVKGPGETQY
>TRBV6-4|TRBJ2-3|once
ASSAAPGQAPDTQY
>TRBV25-1|TRBJ2-6|NA
ASSFSGANVLT
>TRBV19|TRBJ1-5|NA
ASSISVPNQPQH
>TRBV7-2|TRBJ2-2|NA
ASSFSSGRTNTGELF
>TRBV6-4|TRBJ2-1|NA
ASSDFGPPRF
>TRBV5-6|TRBJ1-1|NA
ASRGVRNTEAF
>TRBV19|TRBJ2-1|once
ASSFGLAGGQNEQF
>TRBV28|TRBJ1-1|once
ASILGGTEAF
>TRBV7-9|TRBJ2-3|NA
ASSGGTGTDTQY
>TRBV27|TRBJ2-7|NA
ASSLLGVSGSYEQY
>TRBV7-8|TRBJ2-1|NA
ASSFTSDEQF
>TRBV11-3|TRBJ1-3|NA
ASSAGAGTGAGNTIY
>TRBV9|TRBJ2-7|NA
ASSVDGGSLGYEQY
>TRBV7-6|TRBJ2-7|NA
ASSLQSLTSPLEQY
>TRBV11-3|TRBJ2-3|NA
ASSLAAGVDTQY
>TRBV29-1|TRBJ2-7|NA
SVGAGAISYEQY
>TRBV5-4|TRBJ2-5|NA
ASSLRSPQETQY
>TRBV9|TRBJ2-2|few
ASSGPSGNTGELF
>TRBV7-8|TRBJ2-1|NA
ASSLGSLAHSYNEQF
>TRBV11-2|TRBJ1-1|NA
ASSVRRRAPMNTEAF
>TRBV28|TRBJ1-2|NA
ASSYRSPYGYT
>TRBV5-1|TRBJ2-7|NA
ASSPSPAYEQY
>TRBV28|TRBJ2-3|NA
ASSRRGGTDTQY
>TRBV28|TRBJ1-1|NA
ASSLIVTEAF
>TRBV10-3|TRBJ2-1|NA
AISELGREVYNEQF
>TRBV5-8|TRBJ1-5|NA
ASSSGQLSNQPQH
>TRBV9|TRBJ1-4|NA
ASSVLGQATNEKLF
>TRBV28|TRBJ2-7|NA
ASSPGPPYEQY
>TRBV7-3|TRBJ1-1|NA
ASSSDRNTEAF
>TRBV4-1|TRBJ2-5|NA
ASSQPTGIVRETQY